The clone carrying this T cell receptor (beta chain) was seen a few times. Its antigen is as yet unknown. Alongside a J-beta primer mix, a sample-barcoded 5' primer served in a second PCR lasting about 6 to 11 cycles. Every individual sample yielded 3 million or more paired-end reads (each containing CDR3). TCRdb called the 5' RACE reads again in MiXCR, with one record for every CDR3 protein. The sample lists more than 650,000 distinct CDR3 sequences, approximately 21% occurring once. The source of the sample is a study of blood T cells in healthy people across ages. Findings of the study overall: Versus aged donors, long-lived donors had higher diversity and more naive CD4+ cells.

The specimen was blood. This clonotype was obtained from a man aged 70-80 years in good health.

The DNA of the CDR3 is TGTGCCAGCAGTTTAGCGCTATTAGCGGGCCGATCTGGGGCCAACGTCCTGACTTTC. Protein product: CASSLALLAGRSGANVLTF. This chain joins TRBV12-3 or TRBV12-4 and TRBJ2-6, with 7 bases fitting TRBD2. The length of the CDR3 is 19 residues. The junction had 9 bases not matched to a gene; V was cut back by 0 bases and J by 1 base.